This TCR beta chain was sequenced during a study of T cell responses to AZD1222 COVID-19 vaccine. Trimming removed 0 bases from V and 4 bases from J, with 15 bases in between. The CDR3 spans 16 residues. Germline CDR1 ENHRY, CDR2 SYGVKD. Libraries were prepared by immunoSEQ multiplex PCR; TCRdb keeps only in-frame clonotypes and omits some of them. This sample carries about 130,000 clones, roughly 80% of them seen once, and the ten largest clones take roughly 3.9%. This receptor was identified in an adult in good health. The sequenced sample was peripheral blood, obtained on day 0 of AZD1222 vaccination. The chain joins TRBV10-3 to TRBJ1-1; a weak D match, TRBD1 (5 bases). The chain's CDR3 is CAISESFREGSTEAFF. CDR3 nucleotide sequence: TGTGCCATCAGTGAGTCGTTCAGGGAGGGTAGCACTGAAGCTTTCTTT.